In this sample, the clone carrying this TCR beta chain turned up a few times. Its target is unknown. Individual cDNA molecules received unique molecular identifiers in the library. Using its own MiXCR run on the RACE reads, TCRdb lists one record per CDR3 protein. Of 350,000 or so distinct CDR3 sequences in the sample, under 9% were seen once. The data were obtained in a study of human T cells and chemical hapten exposure. Study context: Largely, small differences in pooled library volume made per-sample TCR yields vary.

Specified time point: patch test 1, 2 weeks after DPC sensitization. Treatment noted: therapeutic diphenylcyclopropenone sensitization with weekly scalp DPC. The CDR3 has 14 amino acids. The ends were cut back, 6 bases at V and 7 bases at J, with 15 bases in the middle. Findings and limits, study-wide: The number of TCRs over 1 in 1000 frequency stayed unchanged after DPC.

The origin of this receptor is a woman aged 18-30 years with alopecia areata. Some clones in this sample may be carry-over from other donors' samples. This chain joins TRBV12-3 or TRBV12-4 and TRBJ1-4; tentatively, D is TRBD1 (5 bases). Source: whole blood, taken in connection with sensitization to the hapten diphenylcyclopropenone (DPC). The chain's CDR3 is CASSRERRGEKLFF. The DNA of the CDR3 is TGTGCCAGCAGCAGGGAAAGAAGAGGTGAAAAACTGTTTTTT.